The 18 T cell receptor beta chains below were found in one sample sequenced in a study of T cell repertoires in cytomegalovirus infection. TCRdb passed the reads through MiXCR, listing each CDR3 protein once. Here the sample spans about 740,000 distinct CDR3 sequences, less than 40% being singletons. Sequences were obtained from PBMCs. These receptor sequences come from a human donor in good health (CMV status not recorded). Some clones in this sample may be carry-over from other donors' samples.

The V and J genes are TRBV19 and TRBJ2-1, with 7 positions matching TRBD2. V lost 2 bases to trimming and J lost 6 bases; unmatched junction nucleotides: 4. The CDR3 extends over 14 amino acids. Germline V gene lookup returns CDR1 LNHDA and CDR2 SQIVND (reference sequence). The CDR3 spells CASSIYPGGNEQFF. CDR3 coding DNA: TGTGCCAGTAGTATATATCCGGGGGGCAATGAGCAGTTCTTC. Variable domain in full (rest from reference TRBV19 and TRBJ2-1): DGGITQSPKYLFRKEGQNVTLSCEQNLNHDAMYWYRQDPGQGLRLIYYSQIVNDFQKGDIAEGYSVSREKKESFPLTVTSAQKNPTAFYLCASSIYPGGNEQFFGPGTRLTVL.

The gene calls are TRBV28 and TRBJ2-3, with 7 bases aligning to TRBD2. V lost 8 bases, J lost 3 bases, and 8 bases stayed unmatched. This CDR3 has 14 amino acids. Germline loops: CDR1 MDHEN, CDR2 SYDVKM. The CDR3 loop is CASDRGDRTDTQYF. The CDR3 bases are TGTGCCAGCGACCGGGGGGACCGGACAGATACGCAGTATTTT.

This clonotype was picked up many times. The chain has TRBV7-2 and TRBJ1-5; 9 bases agree with TRBD1. The V gene's germline CDR1 is SGHTA and CDR2 FQGNSA. V trimming: 5 bases; J trimming: 0 bases; junction bases outside the gene matches: 2. CDR3 length: 15 amino acids. The DNA for the CDR3 is TGTGCCAGCAGCCGGGACAGGGTTAGCAATCAGCCCCAGCATTTT. This gives the protein CASSRDRVSNQPQHF. The variable domain in full, with the rest retrieved from reference TRBV7-2 and TRBJ1-5, is GAGVSQSPSNKVTEKGKDVELRCDPISGHTALYWYRQSLGQGLEFLIYFQGNSAPDKSGLPSDRFSAERTGGSVSTLTIQRTQQEDSAVYLCASSRDRVSNQPQHFGDGTRLSIL.

The chain recombines TRBV19 with TRBJ1-5, with no clear D. Germline CDR1 is LNHDA and CDR2 is SQIVND (reference sequence). Trimming removed 7 bases at V and 2 bases at J, with 9 bases between. The CDR3 length is 13 residues. As DNA, the CDR3 is TGTGCCAGTATTGATGCGGGCAATCAGCCCCAGCATTTT. This codes for CASIDAGNQPQHF.

The genes are TRBV19 and TRBJ2-1; no definite D call. This CDR3 has 15 residues. The germline V gene has CDR1 LNHDA and CDR2 SQIVND (reference sequence). Trimming removed 8 bases at V and 0 bases at J, with 14 bases between. In DNA form, the CDR3 reads TGTGCCAGTGGGCAAGGGCAGCACTCCTACAATGAGCAGTTCTTC. It is translated as CASGQGQHSYNEQFF.

This clonotype was found a few times. The CDR3, as DNA: TGTGCCATCCAGCAGGGGGTTACCTACAATGAGCAGTTCTTC. Amino acids: CAIQQGVTYNEQFF. The chain recombines TRBV10-3 with TRBJ2-1; 7 bases align to TRBD1. This CDR3 comprises 14 residues. V lost 8 bases, J lost 2 bases, and 6 bases stayed unmatched. Germline lookup yields CDR1 ENHRY and CDR2 SYGVKD.

The chain is built from TRBV14 and TRBJ2-7, with a tentative D call TRBD2 (6 bases). Trimming shortened V by 0 bases and J by 0 bases, and 15 bases separated the two germline ends. CDR1 and CDR2 from the germline V gene are SGHDN and FVKESK. This CDR3 contains 17 residues. The CDR3 DNA reads TGTGCCAGCAGCCAAGAAAGGAGCGGGCGCATCTCCTACGAGCAGTACTTC. Protein: CASSQERSGRISYEQYF.

This clonotype was observed once. The rearrangement links TRBV5-6 to TRBJ2-3; 8 bases align to TRBD1. This CDR3 comprises 15 residues. In germline, CDR1 is SGHDT, CDR2 YYEEEE. The junction had 11 bases not matched to a gene; V was cut back by 4 bases and J by 7 bases. CDR3 loop: CASSATGTGGYTQYF. The CDR3 bases are TGTGCCAGCAGCGCGACCGGGACAGGAGGATATACGCAGTATTTT. Based on the CDR3 plus reference TRBV5-6 and TRBJ2-3, the full variable domain is DAGVTQSPTHLIKTRGQQVTLRCSPKSGHDTVSWYQQALGQGPQFIFQYYEEEERQRGNFPDRFSGHQFPNYSSELNVNALLLGDSALYLCASSATGTGGYTQYFGPGTRLTVL.

This clonotype was observed once. It may be a read error: a sequence one base away is much more abundant. In nucleotides, the CDR3 is TGTGCCAGCAGCTCATGGGTGGACTCTGGAAACACCATATATTTT. It yields the protein CASSSWVDSGNTIYF. This chain joins TRBV7-2 and TRBJ1-3; no clear D gene. Trimming took 4 bases from V and 0 from J, leaving 10 bases between them. The CDR3 covers 15 residues. Germline V gene lookup returns CDR1 SGHTA and CDR2 FQGNSA.

This clonotype occurred many times. This sequence joins TRBV6-1 and TRBJ2-1; 7 bases match TRBD2. The germline CDR1 and CDR2 sequences are MNHNS and SASEGT. V was clipped by 4 bases and J by 1 base; unmatched bases: 4. There are 15 residues in the CDR3. As DNA, the CDR3 is TGTGCCAGCAGTGGGCTAGCGGATTCCTACAATGAGCAGTTCTTC. It is translated as CASSGLADSYNEQFF.

Details on this clonotype: No conserved phenylalanine or tryptophan is present at the end of the CDR3, so a read error is the likely explanation. The rearrangement uses TRBV7-2 and TRBJ2-7; 11 positions match TRBD2. CDR1 and CDR2 from the germline V gene are SGHTA and FQGNSA. This CDR3 spans 14 amino acids. CDR3 bases: TGCGCCAGCAGCTCCGGGACTAGCGGCTACGAGCAGTACTTA. It encodes CASSSGTSGYEQYL.

The chain carries TRBV6-6 and TRBJ2-3; 8 bases map to TRBD1. This CDR3 region has 14 residues. The V and J ends lost 11 bases and 2 bases, in that order; junction bases with no gene match: 9. The germline V gene encodes CDR1 MNHNY and CDR2 SVGAGI (reference sequence). CDR3 in DNA: TGTGCCGGCCAGGACAGGGCACACACAGATACGCAGTATTTT. Translating gives CAGQDRAHTDTQYF.

This clonotype was counted between two and nine times. The chain employs TRBV24-1 and TRBJ1-2; D is uncertain. V was clipped by 4 bases and J by 2 bases, with 10 bases between them. This CDR3 comprises 14 residues. Germline CDR1 KGHDR, CDR2 SFDVKD. The CDR3 nucleotides read TGTGCCACCAGTGACCCGGAACTAAACTATGGCTACACCTTC. It yields the protein CATSDPELNYGYTF.

This clonotype was recorded only once. The chain carries TRBV5-1 and TRBJ2-1, with D uncertain. The CDR3 totals 16 residues. With 0 bases removed from V and 4 bases from J, the gap between germline ends came to 14 bases. The germline gives CDR1 SGHRS, CDR2 YFSETQ. Written as DNA, the CDR3 is TGCGCCAGCAGCTTGGGTTTATCGACTGGATACAATGAGCAGTTCTTC. Encoded protein: CASSLGLSTGYNEQFF.

This clonotype has more than one count but fewer than ten. The CDR3, as DNA: TGTGCCAGCAGTTGGCTAGGGGGCCGCACAGATACGCAGTATTTT. Translating it yields CASSWLGGRTDTQYF. The chain recombines TRBV12-3 or TRBV12-4 with TRBJ2-3, with 7 bases matching TRBD1. After removal of 4 bases from V and 1 base from J, the junction contained 5 bases not matched to a gene. The CDR3 has 15 residues.

The genes are TRBV19 and TRBJ2-1, with 10 positions matching TRBD2. The CDR3 length is 18 residues. Germline V gene sequence: CDR1 LNHDA, CDR2 SQIVND (reference sequence). V shed 1 base, J shed 3 bases, and the junction held 9 bases outside the gene matches. The DNA for the CDR3 is TGTGCCAGTAGTATAGGCCCTAGCGGGAGAGGAGGCTACAATGAGCAGTTCTTC. Encoded protein: CASSIGPSGRGGYNEQFF.

This clonotype has more than one count but fewer than ten. V usage is TRBV15 and J usage is TRBJ2-3, with no clear D. The CDR3 length is 17 residues. V dropped 5 bases and J dropped 2 bases, with 20 bases sitting between them. Germline V gives CDR1 LNHNV, CDR2 YYDKDF (reference sequence). The CDR3 here is CATSRARTGRNTDTQYF. CDR3 sequence (DNA): TGTGCCACCAGCCGAGCAAGGACCGGACGCAACACAGATACGCAGTATTTT.

This clonotype was seen only a few times. V and J are TRBV7-6 and TRBJ1-6; D is possibly TRBD1 (5 bases). The CDR3 runs to 16 residues. V was pared by 4 bases and J by 6 bases, with 16 bases between. The germline V gene encodes CDR1 SGHVS and CDR2 FNYEAQ. CDR3 DNA sequence: TGTGCCAGCAGCTCGATCCTCCGGGGCTCTAATTCACCCCTCCACTTT. Protein product: CASSSILRGSNSPLHF.